Given below is one T cell receptor (beta chain) in context. The data originate from a study of T cell changes during pregnancy in multiple sclerosis. Method: immunoSEQ multiplex PCR; TCRdb's copy keeps in-frame clones and lacks some. The table has tens of thousands of clones, more than 85% seen once; the top ten hold around 6%. Germline CDR1 and CDR2: MNHEY and SMNVEV (reference sequence). The CDR3 is made up of 15 amino acids. The V end was cut by 5 bases, the J end by 1 base, with 11 bases between. The input for sequencing was CD8+ T cells from peripheral blood mononuclear cells, taken in the third trimester of pregnancy. The genes are TRBV27 and TRBJ1-4; D not resolved. The receptor was derived from a female donor with multiple sclerosis, enrolled in a pregnancy study. The DNA of the CDR3 is TGTGCCAGCAGTCCAATACTTGGAACTAATGAAAAACTGTTTTTT. Encoded protein: CASSPILGTNEKLFF.